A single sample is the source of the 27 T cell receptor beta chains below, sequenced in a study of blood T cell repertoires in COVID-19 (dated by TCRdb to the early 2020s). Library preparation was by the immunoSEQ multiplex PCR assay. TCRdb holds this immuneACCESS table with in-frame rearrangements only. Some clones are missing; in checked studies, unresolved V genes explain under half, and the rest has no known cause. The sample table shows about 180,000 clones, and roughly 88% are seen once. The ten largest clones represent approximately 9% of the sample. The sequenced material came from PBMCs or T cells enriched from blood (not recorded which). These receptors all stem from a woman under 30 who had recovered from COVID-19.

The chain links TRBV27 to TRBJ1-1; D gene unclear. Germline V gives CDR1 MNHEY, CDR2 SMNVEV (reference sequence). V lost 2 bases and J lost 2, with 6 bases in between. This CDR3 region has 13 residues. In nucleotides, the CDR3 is TGTGCCAGCAGTTTACAGGTTAACACTGAAGCTTTCTTT. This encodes CASSLQVNTEAFF.

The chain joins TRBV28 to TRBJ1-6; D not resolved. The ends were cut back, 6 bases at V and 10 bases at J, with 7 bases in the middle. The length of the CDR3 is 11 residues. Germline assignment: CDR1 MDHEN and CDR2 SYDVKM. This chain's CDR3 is CASSLRSPLHF. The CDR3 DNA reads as TGTGCCAGCAGCTTGAGGTCACCCCTCCACTTT. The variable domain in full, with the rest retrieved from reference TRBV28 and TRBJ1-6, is DVKVTQSSRYLVKRTGEKVFLECVQDMDHENMFWYRQDPGLGLRLIYFSYDVKMKEKGDIPEGYSVSREKKERFSLILESASTNQTSMYLCASSLRSPLHFGNGTRLTVT.

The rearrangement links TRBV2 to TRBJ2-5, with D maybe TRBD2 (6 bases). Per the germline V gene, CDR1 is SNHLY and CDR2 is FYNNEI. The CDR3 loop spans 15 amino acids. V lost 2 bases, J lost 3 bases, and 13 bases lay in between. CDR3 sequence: CASSERGAGEETQYF. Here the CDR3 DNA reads TGTGCCAGCAGTGAACGCGGGGCAGGAGAAGAGACCCAGTACTTC.

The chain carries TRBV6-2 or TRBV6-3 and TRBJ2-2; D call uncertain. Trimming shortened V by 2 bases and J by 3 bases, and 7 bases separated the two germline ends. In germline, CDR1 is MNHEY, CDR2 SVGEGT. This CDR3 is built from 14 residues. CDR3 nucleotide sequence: TGTGCCAGCAGTTACCGGAGTCACACCGGGGAGCTGTTTTTT. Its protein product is CASSYRSHTGELFF.

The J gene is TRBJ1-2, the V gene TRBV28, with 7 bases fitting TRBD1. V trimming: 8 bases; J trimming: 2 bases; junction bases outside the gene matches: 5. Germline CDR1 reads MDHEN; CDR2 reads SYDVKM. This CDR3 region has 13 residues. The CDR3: CASLDRANYGYTF. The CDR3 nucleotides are TGTGCCAGCCTCGACAGGGCCAACTATGGCTACACCTTC.

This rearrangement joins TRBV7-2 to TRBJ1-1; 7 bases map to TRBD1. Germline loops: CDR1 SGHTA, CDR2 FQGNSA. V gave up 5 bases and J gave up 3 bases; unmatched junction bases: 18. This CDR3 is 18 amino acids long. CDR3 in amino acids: CASSKYLTGTGLDTEAFF. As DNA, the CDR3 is TGTGCCAGCAGCAAATATTTGACAGGGACGGGTTTGGACACTGAAGCTTTCTTT. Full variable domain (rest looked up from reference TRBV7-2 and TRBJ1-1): GAGVSQSPSNKVTEKGKDVELRCDPISGHTALYWYRQSLGQGLEFLIYFQGNSAPDKSGLPSDRFSAERTGGSVSTLTIQRTQQEDSAVYLCASSKYLTGTGLDTEAFFGQGTRLTVV.

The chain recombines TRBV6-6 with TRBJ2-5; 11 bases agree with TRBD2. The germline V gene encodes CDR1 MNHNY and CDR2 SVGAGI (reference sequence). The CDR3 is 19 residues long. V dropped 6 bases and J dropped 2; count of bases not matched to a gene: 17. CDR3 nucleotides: TGTGCCAGCAGCTGGCAAGAAATGCTCCTAGCGGGGGGACAAGAGACCCAGTACTTC. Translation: CASSWQEMLLAGGQETQYF.

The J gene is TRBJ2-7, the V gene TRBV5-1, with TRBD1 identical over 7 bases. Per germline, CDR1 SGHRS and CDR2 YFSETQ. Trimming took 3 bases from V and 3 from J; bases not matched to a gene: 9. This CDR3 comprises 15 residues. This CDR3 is CASSSEQGHSYEQYF. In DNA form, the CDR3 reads TGCGCCAGCAGCTCTGAACAGGGGCATAGCTACGAGCAGTACTTC.

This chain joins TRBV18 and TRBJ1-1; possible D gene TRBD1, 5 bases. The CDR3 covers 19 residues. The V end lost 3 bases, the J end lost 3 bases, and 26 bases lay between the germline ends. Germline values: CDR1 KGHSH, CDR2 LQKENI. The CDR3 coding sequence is TGTGCCAGCTCACCCCCCGCCCAGGGCGGCGGTCATGGGTACACTGAAGCTTTCTTT. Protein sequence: CASSPPAQGGGHGYTEAFF.

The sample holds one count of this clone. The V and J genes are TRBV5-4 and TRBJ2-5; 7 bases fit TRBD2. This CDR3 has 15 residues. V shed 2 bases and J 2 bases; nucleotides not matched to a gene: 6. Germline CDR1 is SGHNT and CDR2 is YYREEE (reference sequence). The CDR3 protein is CASSFILAVQETQYF. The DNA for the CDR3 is TGTGCCAGCAGCTTTATCCTAGCGGTTCAAGAGACCCAGTACTTC.

The CDR3 loop is CASSLTSGGNQPQHF. The DNA of the CDR3 is TGTGCCAGCAGCTTAACTTCAGGGGGCAATCAGCCCCAGCATTTT. This chain joins TRBV7-2 and TRBJ1-5; D might be TRBD1 (6 bases). Germline CDR1 SGHTA, CDR2 FQGNSA. V lost 2 bases and J 2 bases, leaving 10 bases between the germline ends. CDR3 length: 15 amino acids.

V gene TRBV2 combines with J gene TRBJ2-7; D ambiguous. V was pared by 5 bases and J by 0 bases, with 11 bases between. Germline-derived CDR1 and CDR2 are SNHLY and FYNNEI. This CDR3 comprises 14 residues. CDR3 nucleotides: TGTGCCAGCAGTCCTTTTCAGGACTCCTACGAGCAGTACTTC. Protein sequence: CASSPFQDSYEQYF. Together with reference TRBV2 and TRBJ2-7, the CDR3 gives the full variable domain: EPEVTQTPSHQVTQMGQEVILRCVPISNHLYFYWYRQILGQKVEFLVSFYNNEISEKSEIFDDQFSVERPDGSNFTLKIRSTKLEDSAMYFCASSPFQDSYEQYFGPGTRLTVT.

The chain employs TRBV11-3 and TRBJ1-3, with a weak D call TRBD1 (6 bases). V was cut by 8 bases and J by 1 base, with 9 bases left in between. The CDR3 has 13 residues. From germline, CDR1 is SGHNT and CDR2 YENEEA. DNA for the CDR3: TGTGCCAGCGGGCAGGGGTCTGGAAACACCATATATTTT. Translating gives CASGQGSGNTIYF. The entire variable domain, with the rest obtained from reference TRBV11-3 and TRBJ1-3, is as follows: EAGVVQSPRYKIIEKKQPVAFWCNPISGHNTLYWYLQNLGQGPELLIRYENEEAVDDSQLPKDRFSAERLKGVDSTLKIQPAELGDSAVYLCASGQGSGNTIYFGEGSWLTVV.

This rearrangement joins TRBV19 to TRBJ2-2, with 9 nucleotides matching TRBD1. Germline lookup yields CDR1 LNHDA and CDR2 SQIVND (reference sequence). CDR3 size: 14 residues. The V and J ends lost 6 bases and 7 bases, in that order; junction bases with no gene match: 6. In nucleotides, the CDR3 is TGTGCCAGTAGGAACAGGGGGCAAGGCGGGGAGCTGTTTTTT. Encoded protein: CASRNRGQGGELFF.

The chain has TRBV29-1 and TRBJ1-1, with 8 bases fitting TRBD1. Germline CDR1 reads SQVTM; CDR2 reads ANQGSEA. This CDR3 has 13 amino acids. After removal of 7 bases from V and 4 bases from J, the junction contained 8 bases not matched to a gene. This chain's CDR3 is CSAQGAIGTEAFF. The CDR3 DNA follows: TGCAGCGCGCAGGGGGCAATTGGCACTGAAGCTTTCTTT.

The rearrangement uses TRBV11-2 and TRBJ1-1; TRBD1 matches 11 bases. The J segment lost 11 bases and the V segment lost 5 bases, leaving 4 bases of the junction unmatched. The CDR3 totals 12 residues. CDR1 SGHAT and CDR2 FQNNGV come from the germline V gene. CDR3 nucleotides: TGTGCCAGCAGCGGACAGGGGGCCGAGGCTTTCTTT. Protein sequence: CASSGQGAEAFF.

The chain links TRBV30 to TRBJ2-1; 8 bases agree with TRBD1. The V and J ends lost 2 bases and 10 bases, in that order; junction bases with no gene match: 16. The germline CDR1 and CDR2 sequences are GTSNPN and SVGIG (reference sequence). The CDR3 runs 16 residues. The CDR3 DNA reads TGTGCCTGGAGTATTATGAGGACAGGGATCCGGGGGGAGCAGTTCTTC. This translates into CAWSIMRTGIRGEQFF.

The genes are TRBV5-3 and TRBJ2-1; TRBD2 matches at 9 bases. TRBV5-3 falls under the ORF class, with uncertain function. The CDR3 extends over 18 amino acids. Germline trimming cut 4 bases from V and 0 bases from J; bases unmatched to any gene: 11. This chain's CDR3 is CARSRGAAGGYSYNEQFF. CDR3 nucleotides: TGTGCCAGAAGCCGGGGCGCAGCGGGAGGCTACTCCTACAATGAGCAGTTCTTC.

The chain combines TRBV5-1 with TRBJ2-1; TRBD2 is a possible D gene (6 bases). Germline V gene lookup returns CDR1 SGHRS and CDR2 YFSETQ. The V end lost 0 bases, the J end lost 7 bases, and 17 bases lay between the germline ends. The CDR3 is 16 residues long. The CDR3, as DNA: TGCGCCAGCAGCTTGGAGGCTTTAGCGGTTATAAATGAGCAGTTCTTC. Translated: CASSLEALAVINEQFF.

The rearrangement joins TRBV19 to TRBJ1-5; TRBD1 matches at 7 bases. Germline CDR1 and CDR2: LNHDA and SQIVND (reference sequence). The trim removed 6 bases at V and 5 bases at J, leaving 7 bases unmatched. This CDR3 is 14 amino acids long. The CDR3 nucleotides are TGTGCCAGTAGCACAGGGACAGATTATCAGCCCCAGCATTTT. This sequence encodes CASSTGTDYQPQHF.

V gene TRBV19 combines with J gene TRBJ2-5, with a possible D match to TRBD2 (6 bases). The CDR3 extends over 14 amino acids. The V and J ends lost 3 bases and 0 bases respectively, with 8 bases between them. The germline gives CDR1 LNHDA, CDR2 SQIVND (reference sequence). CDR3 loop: CASSMGRYQETQYF. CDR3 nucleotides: TGTGCCAGTAGTATGGGGAGGTACCAAGAGACCCAGTACTTC.

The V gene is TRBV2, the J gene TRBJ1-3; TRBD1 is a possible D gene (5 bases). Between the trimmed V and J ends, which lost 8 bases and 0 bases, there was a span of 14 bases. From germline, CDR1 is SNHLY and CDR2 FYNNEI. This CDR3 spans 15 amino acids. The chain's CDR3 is CASRSLRVSGNTIYF. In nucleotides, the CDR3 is TGTGCCAGCCGGTCTCTCAGGGTCTCTGGAAACACCATATATTTT.

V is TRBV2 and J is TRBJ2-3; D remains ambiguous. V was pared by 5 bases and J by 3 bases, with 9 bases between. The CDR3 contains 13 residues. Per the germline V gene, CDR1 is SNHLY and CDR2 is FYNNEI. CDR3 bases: TGTGCCAGCAGTCATGATACAACAGATACGCAGTATTTT. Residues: CASSHDTTDTQYF.

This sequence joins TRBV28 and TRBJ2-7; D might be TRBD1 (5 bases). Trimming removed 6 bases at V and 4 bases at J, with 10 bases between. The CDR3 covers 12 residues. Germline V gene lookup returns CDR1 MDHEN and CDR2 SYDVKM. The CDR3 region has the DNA TGTGCCAGCAGGGGCTCAGGGTACGAGCAGTACTTC. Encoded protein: CASRGSGYEQYF.

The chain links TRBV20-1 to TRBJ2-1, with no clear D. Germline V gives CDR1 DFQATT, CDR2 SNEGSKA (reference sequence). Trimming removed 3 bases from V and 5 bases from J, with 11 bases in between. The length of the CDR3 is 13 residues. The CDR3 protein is CSASQDWDNEQFF. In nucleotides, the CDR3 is TGCAGTGCTAGTCAAGACTGGGACAATGAGCAGTTCTTC.

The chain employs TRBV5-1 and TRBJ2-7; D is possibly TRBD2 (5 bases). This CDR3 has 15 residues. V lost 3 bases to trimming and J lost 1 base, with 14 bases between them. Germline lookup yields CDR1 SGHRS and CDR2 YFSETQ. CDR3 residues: CASSSGPGSSYEQYF. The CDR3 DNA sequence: TGCGCCAGCAGCTCCGGACCGGGATCTTCCTACGAGCAGTACTTC.

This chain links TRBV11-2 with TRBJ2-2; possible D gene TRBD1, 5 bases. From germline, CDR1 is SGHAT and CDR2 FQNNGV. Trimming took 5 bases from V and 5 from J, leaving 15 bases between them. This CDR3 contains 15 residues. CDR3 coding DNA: TGTGCCAGCAGCGTAGGGGCAGGGCAGACCGGGGAGCTGTTTTTT. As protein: CASSVGAGQTGELFF.